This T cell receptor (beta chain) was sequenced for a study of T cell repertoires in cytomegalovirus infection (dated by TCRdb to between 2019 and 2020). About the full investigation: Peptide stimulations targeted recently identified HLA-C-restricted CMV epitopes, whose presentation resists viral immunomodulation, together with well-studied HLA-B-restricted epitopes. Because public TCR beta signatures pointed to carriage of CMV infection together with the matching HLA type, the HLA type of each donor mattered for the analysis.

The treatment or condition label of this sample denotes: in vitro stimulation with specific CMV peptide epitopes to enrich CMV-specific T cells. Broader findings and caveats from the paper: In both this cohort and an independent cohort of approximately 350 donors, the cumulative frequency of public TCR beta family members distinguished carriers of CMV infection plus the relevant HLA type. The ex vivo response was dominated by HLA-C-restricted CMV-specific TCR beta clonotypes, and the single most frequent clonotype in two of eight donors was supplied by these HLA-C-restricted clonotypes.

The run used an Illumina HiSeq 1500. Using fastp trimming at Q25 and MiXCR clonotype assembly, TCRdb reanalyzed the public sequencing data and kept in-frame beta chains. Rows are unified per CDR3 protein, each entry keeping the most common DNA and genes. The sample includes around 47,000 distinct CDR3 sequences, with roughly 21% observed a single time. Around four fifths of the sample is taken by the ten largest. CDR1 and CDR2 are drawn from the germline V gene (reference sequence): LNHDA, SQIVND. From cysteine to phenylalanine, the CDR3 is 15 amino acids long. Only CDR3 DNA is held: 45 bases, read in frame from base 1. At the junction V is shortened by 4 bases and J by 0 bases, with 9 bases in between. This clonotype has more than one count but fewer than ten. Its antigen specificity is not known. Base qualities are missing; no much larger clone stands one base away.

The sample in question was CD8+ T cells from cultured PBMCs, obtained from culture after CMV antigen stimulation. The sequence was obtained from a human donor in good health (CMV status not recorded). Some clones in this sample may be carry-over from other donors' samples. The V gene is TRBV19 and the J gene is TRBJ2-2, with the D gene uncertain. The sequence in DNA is TGTGCCAGTAGTAGCATTACATCGAACACCGGGGAGCTGTTTTTT. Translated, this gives CASSSITSNTGELFF.